This T cell receptor (beta chain) was recovered during a study of T cell responses to AZD1222 COVID-19 vaccine. V dropped 7 bases and J dropped 8 bases, with 11 bases sitting between them. Germline assignment: CDR1 DFQATT and CDR2 SNEGSKA (reference sequence). This CDR3 region has 11 residues. Sequenced by immunoSEQ multiplex PCR; TCRdb stores in-frame clones only, minus some. The data show around 100,000 clones, with 80% to 95% seen just once and roughly 1.2% held by the top ten. J is TRBJ1-4 and V is TRBV20-1; no clear D. The specimen was peripheral blood, collected on day 0 of AZD1222 vaccination. This sequence originates from an adult in good health. The CDR3 DNA reads as TGCAGTGTAGGCACCCGAGAAAAACTGTTTTTT. Its translation is CSVGTREKLFF.